Each of the 26 T cell receptor beta chains below was sequenced from the same sample in a study of blood T cell repertoires in COVID-19. The table came from immunoSEQ multiplex PCR; TCRdb's copy has only in-frame clones and leaves some out. The data contain fewer than 250,000 clones, approximately 84% of them singletons. Sequences were obtained from peripheral blood. Receptor source: a man aged 50 or older with acute or convalescent COVID-19.

Comments on this clone: The same CDR3 can be traced to other DNA sequences in this sample. The J gene is TRBJ2-1, the V gene TRBV18, with 8 bases aligning to TRBD2. The junction had 5 bases not matched to a gene; V was cut back by 3 bases and J by 4 bases. Germline CDR1 reads KGHSH; CDR2 reads LQKENI. This CDR3 has 15 residues. The CDR3 nucleotides read TGTGCCAGCTCACCTGTAACTAGCGGATACAATGAGCAGTTCTTC. Encoded protein: CASSPVTSGYNEQFF.

V and J are TRBV4-1 and TRBJ1-2, with 7 bases identical to TRBD1. The CDR3 consists of 15 residues. In germline, CDR1 is MGHRA, CDR2 YSYEKL. J lost 4 bases, V lost 5 bases, and 10 bases had no gene match. The CDR3 here is CASSSRTGYVYGYTF. CDR3 nucleotides: TGCGCCAGCAGCAGTCGGACAGGTTATGTCTATGGCTACACCTTC.

This clone was detected only once. V usage is TRBV9 and J usage is TRBJ2-3; TRBD2 agrees at 10 bases. The CDR3 is made up of 16 amino acids. Germline V gene sequence: CDR1 SGDLS, CDR2 YYNGEE. V lost 4 bases and J lost 3; bases outside the gene matches: 8. This chain's CDR3 is CASSFRAGGRTDTQYF. The CDR3 region has the DNA TGTGCCAGCAGCTTTCGAGCGGGGGGGCGGACAGATACGCAGTATTTT. Looking up the rest from reference TRBV9 and TRBJ2-3 gives the full variable domain: DSGVTQTPKHLITATGQRVTLRCSPRSGDLSVYWYQQSLDQGLQFLIQYYNGEERAKGNILERFSAQQFPDLHSELNLSSLELGDSALYFCASSFRAGGRTDTQYFGPGTRLTVL.

J is TRBJ2-3 and V is TRBV5-6, with 9 nucleotides matching TRBD2. V was clipped by 3 bases and J by 6 bases; unmatched bases: 14. CDR1 and CDR2 (germline): SGHDT, YYEEEE. This CDR3 spans 17 amino acids. In DNA, the CDR3 is TGTGCCAGCAGCTCTCTGGGTAGCGGGGGTGGCCGGGATACGCAGTATTTT. It encodes CASSSLGSGGGRDTQYF.

The chain joins TRBV28 to TRBJ2-7, with 7 bases matching TRBD2. Germline CDR1 reads MDHEN; CDR2 reads SYDVKM. CDR3 length equals 19 residues. V lost 3 bases, J lost 0 bases, and 17 bases stayed unmatched. The CDR3 DNA reads TGTGCCAGCAGTTTTCTCCTTACTAGCGCAGCCTGGGGCTCCTACGAGCAGTACTTC. Translating gives CASSFLLTSAAWGSYEQYF.

This chain uses TRBV2 with TRBJ1-5; a weak D match, TRBD1 (6 bases). This CDR3 region has 15 residues. Germline V gives CDR1 SNHLY, CDR2 FYNNEI. Trimming removed 3 bases from V and 4 bases from J, with 13 bases in between. For the CDR3, the DNA is TGTGCCAGCAGTGAGGGGGCCAAGTATAATCAGCCCCAGCATTTT. As protein: CASSEGAKYNQPQHF.

This chain connects TRBV21-1 to TRBJ1-2; the table assigns TRBD1, which was not confirmed against the DNA. TRBV21-1 is given as a pseudogene. The CDR3 contains 15 residues. CDR3: CASDAPDRDDYGYTF. In DNA form, the CDR3 reads TGTGCCAGCGACGCCCCGGACAGGGACGACTATGGCTACACCTTC.

The chain joins TRBV4-1 to TRBJ1-3; D is unclear. CDR3 size: 16 residues. Trimming pared 1 base from V and 0 bases from J, leaving 10 bases between. CDR1 MGHRA and CDR2 YSYEKL come from the germline V gene. CDR3: CASSQVGGISGNTIYF. The CDR3 nucleotides are TGCGCCAGCAGCCAAGTTGGCGGGATCTCTGGAAACACCATATATTTT.

This chain uses TRBV10-3 with TRBJ2-7; D uncertain. The V gene lost 0 bases and the J gene lost 4 bases, with 4 bases spanning the gap. From germline, CDR1 is ENHRY and CDR2 SYGVKD. The CDR3 covers 12 residues. Written as DNA, the CDR3 is TGTGCCATCAGTGAGTCGAGTTACGAGCAGTACTTC. Translated, it gives CAISESSYEQYF.

The chain combines TRBV6-5 with TRBJ2-3, with a possible D match to TRBD2 (6 bases). The CDR3 loop spans 15 amino acids. The ends were cut back, 1 base at V and 4 bases at J, with 12 bases in the middle. The germline V gene has CDR1 MNHEY and CDR2 SVGAGI. The CDR3 here is CASSYWGGVADTQYF. The CDR3 nucleotides read TGTGCCAGCAGTTACTGGGGCGGGGTGGCAGATACGCAGTATTTT.

As concerns this clone: This sample also contains other DNA sequences that code for the same CDR3. CDR3 residues: CASSLGSSGNTIYF. The CDR3 nucleotides read TGTGCCAGCAGTTTAGGGAGCTCTGGAAACACCATATATTTT. The chain links TRBV28 to TRBJ1-3; D not certain. Deletions cut 2 bases from V and 0 bases from J, with 5 bases between. The CDR3 runs 14 residues. Germline loops: CDR1 MDHEN, CDR2 SYDVKM.

This chain joins TRBV6-5 and TRBJ2-6; possibly TRBD1 for D (5 bases). Germline values: CDR1 MNHEY, CDR2 SVGAGI. CDR3 size: 16 residues. V was trimmed by 2 bases and J by 0 bases, leaving 8 bases between them. The CDR3 DNA follows: TGTGCCAGCAGTTACGACAGTCTCTCTGGGGCCAACGTCCTGACTTTC. Translation: CASSYDSLSGANVLTF.

The V and J genes are TRBV15 and TRBJ1-5; D remains ambiguous. This CDR3 comprises 14 residues. Germline V gives CDR1 LNHNV, CDR2 YYDKDF (reference sequence). V was shortened by 0 bases and J by 4 bases, with 7 bases between the two germline ends. This chain's CDR3 is CATSREGLNQPQHF. CDR3 coding DNA: TGTGCCACCAGCAGAGAGGGCCTAAATCAGCCCCAGCATTTT.

The rearrangement joins TRBV10-1 to TRBJ2-1; TRBD1 agrees at 11 bases. In germline, CDR1 is WNHNN, CDR2 SYGVQD (reference sequence). The CDR3 extends over 18 amino acids. With 5 bases clipped from V and 8 bases from J, the junction kept 17 bases outside the gene matches. CDR3 coding DNA: TGCGCCAGCAGTCCGCACCCCACCGGGACAGGGGGAGTGTATGAGCAGTTCTTC. Its translation: CASSPHPTGTGGVYEQFF.

CDR3 sequence (DNA): TGTGCAAGTCGCTTAGGCCCAGCGGAGGCAGGGGGTAGCAATCAGCCCCAGCATTTT. Protein: CASRLGPAEAGGSNQPQHF. V gene TRBV12-2 combines with J gene TRBJ1-5; no DNA check was done on the table's D call, TRBD1. TRBV12-2 is deemed a pseudogene. The CDR3 extends over 19 amino acids.

In its sample, this clone was seen once. The CDR3 region is CASTLRLYRGPTPNYGYTF. CDR3 sequence (DNA): TGCGCCAGCACACTTCGCCTCTACAGGGGGCCGACCCCCAACTATGGCTACACCTTC. The chain uses TRBV5-1 and TRBJ1-2, with TRBD1 matching 9 bases. Germline V lookup: CDR1 SGHRS, CDR2 YFSETQ. This CDR3 has 19 residues. J gave up 2 bases and V 6 bases, and 20 bases lay outside the gene matches.

This clone was counted once. The V call is TRBV3-1 (or the pseudogene TRBV3-2), the J call TRBJ2-7; D unclear. Trimming stripped 0 bases from V and 7 bases from J, with 13 bases between. Germline V gene sequence: CDR1 LGHDT, CDR2 YNNKEL (reference sequence). The CDR3 has 14 residues. The CDR3 coding sequence is TGTGCCAGCAGCCAAGATTGGGCAAGCTGGGAGCAGTACTTC. It is translated as CASSQDWASWEQYF.

This chain connects TRBV11-2 to TRBJ2-7; tentative D call: TRBD2 (6 bases). V was pared by 1 base and J by 2 bases, with 15 bases between. Germline V gene data show CDR1 as SGHAT and CDR2 as FQNNGV. The CDR3 runs to 16 residues. This chain's CDR3 is CASSLVVGGPAYEQYF. CDR3 in DNA: TGTGCCAGCAGCTTAGTCGTTGGAGGGCCCGCCTACGAGCAGTACTTC. Full variable domain (rest looked up from reference TRBV11-2 and TRBJ2-7): EAGVAQSPRYKIIEKRQSVAFWCNPISGHATLYWYQQILGQGPKLLIQFQNNGVVDDSQLPKDRFSAERLKGVDSTLKIQPAKLEDSAVYLCASSLVVGGPAYEQYFGPGTRLTVT.

This sequence joins TRBV19 and TRBJ2-1; 7 bases line up with TRBD1. V lost 6 bases and J lost 4; bases outside the gene matches: 12. This CDR3 is built from 16 residues. The germline CDR1 and CDR2 sequences are LNHDA and SQIVND (reference sequence). The CDR3 region is CASSYSLDRYYNEQFF. DNA for the CDR3: TGTGCCAGTAGCTATTCCCTGGACAGGTATTACAATGAGCAGTTCTTC. The full variable domain, completed using reference TRBV19 and TRBJ2-1, is DGGITQSPKYLFRKEGQNVTLSCEQNLNHDAMYWYRQDPGQGLRLIYYSQIVNDFQKGDIAEGYSVSREKKESFPLTVTSAQKNPTAFYLCASSYSLDRYYNEQFFGPGTRLTVL.

The chain carries TRBV2 and TRBJ1-2, with D possibly being TRBD1 (6 bases). Germline CDR1 SNHLY, CDR2 FYNNEI. This CDR3 comprises 14 residues. The V gene lost 7 bases and the J gene lost 4 bases, with 16 bases spanning the gap. Here the CDR3 reads CASTFGQIGYGYTF. CDR3 nucleotides: TGTGCCAGCACTTTTGGACAGATCGGCTATGGCTACACCTTC.

The chain couples TRBV12-3 or TRBV12-4 to TRBJ1-5; D gene uncertain. The CDR3 extends over 12 amino acids. The V gene lost 7 bases and the J gene lost 4 bases, with 8 bases spanning the gap. The CDR3 here is CASTRLNQPQHF. In DNA form, the CDR3 reads TGTGCCAGCACGCGGTTGAATCAGCCCCAGCATTTT.

This clone came up a few times. This rearrangement joins TRBV7-9 to TRBJ1-6; 7 bases are shared with TRBD1. Germline lookup yields CDR1 SEHNR and CDR2 FQNEAQ (reference sequence). The CDR3 covers 13 residues. The V gene end was trimmed by 6 bases and the J gene end by 7 bases; junction bases not matched to a gene: 3. CDR3 residues: CASRGQINSPLHF. CDR3 coding DNA: TGTGCCAGCAGGGGACAGATAAATTCACCCCTCCACTTT.

Notes on this clone: Other DNA sequences of this sample code for an identical CDR3. The V and J genes are TRBV6-5 and TRBJ1-1; maybe TRBD1 (5 bases). The CDR3 totals 14 residues. Germline CDR1 and CDR2: MNHEY and SVGAGI. V was trimmed by 0 bases and J by 5 bases, leaving 10 bases between them. The CDR3 region is CASSYSRGGTEAFF. The DNA for the CDR3 is TGTGCCAGCAGTTACTCACGGGGGGGGACTGAAGCTTTCTTT.

The chain links TRBV11-2 to TRBJ1-2, with D unresolved. Germline CDR1 is SGHAT and CDR2 is FQNNGV. This CDR3 is 13 amino acids long. The ends were cut back, 2 bases at V and 6 bases at J, with 10 bases in the middle. The CDR3 DNA is TGTGCCAGCAGCTTATTTAAGGGAGATGGCTACACCTTC. Encoded protein: CASSLFKGDGYTF.

This clone came up a few times. The chain uses TRBV4-1 and TRBJ1-5; 7 bases are shared with TRBD1. Germline V lookup: CDR1 MGHRA, CDR2 YSYEKL. CDR3 length equals 18 residues. V shed 0 bases, J shed 6 bases, and the junction held 14 bases outside the gene matches. CDR3 bases: TGCGCCAGCAGCCAAGATACCACAATGGCCGACAGGGCTCAGCCCCAGCATTTT. It encodes CASSQDTTMADRAQPQHF.

With respect to this clone: Within the sample, other DNA sequences also encode this same CDR3. The chain recombines TRBV5-1 with TRBJ1-2, with unresolved D. The V end lost 0 bases, the J end lost 2 bases, and 5 bases lay between the germline ends. This CDR3 has 13 residues. The germline V gene has CDR1 SGHRS and CDR2 YFSETQ. The CDR3 sequence is CASSLGGNYGYTF. CDR3 coding DNA: TGCGCCAGCAGCTTGGGAGGGAACTATGGCTACACCTTC.